Below, 31 T cell receptor beta chains from the same sample are listed, as sequenced in a study of cytomegalovirus exposure and HLA in healthy donors. With 60 Vbeta and 13 Jbeta primers, the PCR was carried out. Sequenced by immunoSEQ multiplex PCR; TCRdb stores in-frame clones only, minus some. This table holds about 130,000 clones, just under 80% found once. The sample comprised PBMCs. All receptors come from a woman between 40 and 50 years old in good health and CMV-seronegative.

This clone has only a few counts. This rearrangement joins TRBV27 to TRBJ2-1, with D perhaps TRBD2 (6 bases). Germline CDR1 MNHEY, CDR2 SMNVEV (reference sequence). Trimming removed 5 bases from V and 4 bases from J, with 12 bases in between. The CDR3 contains 14 residues. CDR3 protein: CASSDGGKYNEQFF. The CDR3 coding sequence is TGTGCCAGCAGTGATGGGGGGAAGTACAATGAGCAGTTCTTC.

The V call is TRBV19, the J call TRBJ1-2; possible D gene TRBD1, 5 bases. V lost 5 bases and J 3 bases, leaving 22 bases between the germline ends. The CDR3 has 17 amino acids. Germline V lookup: CDR1 LNHDA, CDR2 SQIVND (reference sequence). CDR3 residues: CASSQWDSQIWDYGYTF. CDR3 nucleotides: TGTGCCAGTAGTCAATGGGACTCTCAAATATGGGACTATGGCTACACCTTC.

This clone has more than one count but fewer than ten. The V call is TRBV6-5, the J call TRBJ1-3, with D possibly matching TRBD1 (5 bases). Germline V lookup: CDR1 MNHEY, CDR2 SVGAGI. V lost 7 bases and J lost 0, with 10 bases in between. This CDR3 contains 14 residues. DNA of the CDR3: TGTGCCAGCACTGGGGCCATCTCTGGAAACACCATATATTTT. This codes for CASTGAISGNTIYF.

The V gene is TRBV6-4, the J gene TRBJ1-2; D call uncertain. The CDR3 loop spans 13 amino acids. V lost 4 bases and J lost 3, with 9 bases in between. Germline V CDR1 and CDR2: MRHNA, SNTAGT. The CDR3, as DNA: TGTGCCAGCAGTGCGGGGTCCGACTATGGCTACACCTTC. This encodes CASSAGSDYGYTF.

This clone occurred once. This chain connects TRBV4-1 to TRBJ2-1, with 9 bases lining up with TRBD1. V shed 4 bases and J 10 bases; nucleotides not matched to a gene: 8. Germline V lookup: CDR1 MGHRA, CDR2 YSYEKL. The CDR3 covers 14 residues. As DNA, the CDR3 is TGCGCCAGCAGCCTCGGGACAGGGACGGGGGAGCAGTTCTTC. Translation: CASSLGTGTGEQFF.

Notes on this clone: The junction shows a germline mismatch at one end, possibly a read error. The chain uses TRBV7-3 and TRBJ2-6, with D possibly TRBD1 on 5 matching bases. The CDR3 has 15 residues. Germline assignment: CDR1 SGHTA and CDR2 FQGTGA. This CDR3 is CASSFYGAGANGLTF. The CDR3 DNA reads TGTGCCAGCAGCTTTTATGGGGCTGGGGCCAACGGCCTGACTTTC.

The chain uses TRBV28 and TRBJ2-5; the match to TRBD1 covers 9 bases. CDR3 length: 15 residues. J was trimmed by 1 base and V by 5 bases; bases with no gene match: 5. CDR1 and CDR2 (germline): MDHEN, SYDVKM. DNA of the CDR3: TGTGCCAGCAGTACAGGGGGCCTAGGCCAAGAGACCCAGTACTTC. Translating it yields CASSTGGLGQETQYF.

Only a few counts were recorded for this clone. This sequence joins TRBV10-3 and TRBJ1-1; 9 nucleotides align to TRBD1. From germline, CDR1 is ENHRY and CDR2 SYGVKD. The ends lost 4 bases at V and 6 bases at J; junction bases unmatched: 6. CDR3 length: 14 residues. CDR3 region: CAISGQGGSSEAFF. The CDR3 nucleotides read TGTGCCATCAGTGGACAGGGGGGATCCTCTGAAGCTTTCTTT.

The V and J genes are TRBV27 and TRBJ1-2; maybe TRBD1 (5 bases). The ends were cut back, 5 bases at V and 8 bases at J, with 18 bases in the middle. CDR3 length equals 14 residues. Germline V gene lookup returns CDR1 MNHEY and CDR2 SMNVEV (reference sequence). The CDR3 region is CASSTSWGMGGYTF. CDR3 in DNA: TGTGCCAGCAGTACCAGTTGGGGCATGGGCGGCTACACCTTC.

The chain joins TRBV4-2 to TRBJ2-7; D perhaps matches TRBD2 (6 bases). CDR1 is LGHNA and CDR2 is YNFKEQ in the germline V gene. This CDR3 comprises 15 residues. V was clipped by 10 bases and J by 1 base, with 20 bases between them. CDR3 nucleotides: TGTGCCACCGGTACTCCGGGACTGGCATCCTACGAGCAGTACTTC. Amino acids: CATGTPGLASYEQYF.

This sequence joins TRBV5-1 and TRBJ1-2, with TRBD1 as a possible D gene (6 bases). The CDR3 runs 14 residues. The V gene's germline CDR1 is SGHRS and CDR2 YFSETQ. Trimming removed 0 bases at V and 6 bases at J, with 12 bases between. DNA of the CDR3: TGCGCCAGCAGCTTGGGAGGGGGTCTCGATGGCTACACCTTC. Protein product: CASSLGGGLDGYTF.

This chain connects TRBV21-1 to TRBJ2-7; the table's D call, TRBD1, has no DNA check behind it. TRBV21-1 is annotated as a pseudogene. CDR3 length: 16 amino acids. CDR3 nucleotide sequence: TGTGCCAGCAGCCCGATGAGACAGGGAAGTGGATACGAGCAGTACTTC. This translates into CASSPMRQGSGYEQYF.

The chain uses TRBV11-3 and TRBJ2-2; unclear D gene. Deletions cut 1 base from V and 0 bases from J, with 6 bases between. CDR3 size: 15 residues. CDR1 and CDR2 (germline): SGHNT, YENEEA. The CDR3 sequence is CASSLAVSNTGELFF. The CDR3 DNA reads TGTGCCAGCAGCTTAGCGGTATCGAACACCGGGGAGCTGTTTTTT.

This clone showed up just a few times. The J gene is TRBJ1-6, the V gene TRBV18, with TRBD1 as a possible D gene (6 bases). The CDR3 covers 15 residues. Germline V gene lookup returns CDR1 KGHSH and CDR2 LQKENI. Trimming removed 3 bases at V and 6 bases at J, with 12 bases between. This CDR3 reads CASSPSRGVNSPLHF. The CDR3 DNA sequence: TGTGCCAGCTCACCTTCCAGGGGAGTTAATTCACCCCTCCACTTT.

This sequence joins TRBV27 and TRBJ2-5, with no clear D. CDR3 length: 15 amino acids. Germline V gene data show CDR1 as MNHEY and CDR2 as SMNVEV (reference sequence). V was shortened by 3 bases and J by 0 bases, with 11 bases between the two germline ends. In DNA form, the CDR3 reads TGTGCCAGCAGTTTGAAGTACTCCCACCAAGAGACCCAGTACTTC. Its translation: CASSLKYSHQETQYF.

The rearrangement uses TRBV28 and TRBJ2-1, with 14 bases lining up with TRBD2. The CDR3 contains 18 residues. Trimming removed 5 bases from V and 2 bases from J; junction bases left unmatched: 8. Per germline, CDR1 MDHEN and CDR2 SYDVKM. In nucleotides, the CDR3 is TGTGCCAGCAGTCCGACTAGCGGGAGGGGGGGCCCCTACAATGAGCAGTTCTTC. As protein: CASSPTSGRGGPYNEQFF.

The V and J genes are TRBV29-1 and TRBJ1-3, with D possibly matching TRBD1 (6 bases). Germline V CDR1 and CDR2: SQVTM, ANQGSEA. V was clipped by 5 bases and J by 2 bases, with 10 bases between them. The CDR3 spans 13 residues. The CDR3 loop reads CSVYNRAGNTIYF. In nucleotides, the CDR3 is TGCAGCGTTTATAACAGGGCTGGAAACACCATATATTTT.

This clone appeared a single time. J is TRBJ1-1 and V is TRBV27; D unclear. CDR1 MNHEY and CDR2 SMNVEV come from the germline V gene (reference sequence). Trimming took off 5 bases at V and 11 bases at J, with 12 bases between the two ends. This CDR3 has 11 residues. CDR3 residues: CASSNSRGAFF. CDR3 bases: TGTGCCAGCAGTAATTCCCGAGGGGCTTTCTTT.

The V gene is TRBV7-2, the J gene TRBJ2-5; the D gene is possibly TRBD1 (5 bases). Germline CDR1 is SGHTA and CDR2 is FQGNSA. The ends were cut back, 5 bases at V and 4 bases at J, with 17 bases in the middle. CDR3 length: 15 amino acids. The CDR3 region has the DNA TGTGCCAGCAGCACCCTCACCGCCCAGGGAGAGACCCAGTACTTC. Amino acid sequence: CASSTLTAQGETQYF.

This sequence joins TRBV19 and TRBJ1-4; TRBD1 matches 11 bases. Germline V gene data show CDR1 as LNHDA and CDR2 as SQIVND (reference sequence). This CDR3 is built from 19 residues. The junction had 13 bases not matched to a gene; V was cut back by 4 bases and J by 3 bases. The CDR3 DNA reads TGTGCCAGTAGTACCGGACAGGGGGCGGCCCCCCTAGCTAATGAAAAACTGTTTTTT. Its protein product is CASSTGQGAAPLANEKLFF.

The genes are TRBV9 and TRBJ2-3; perhaps TRBD2 as D (5 bases). Trimming cost V 0 bases and J 4 bases, with 9 bases left between them. The CDR3 is 14 residues long. The germline V gene has CDR1 SGDLS and CDR2 YYNGEE. The CDR3 reads CASSVENGADTQYF. The CDR3 region has the DNA TGTGCCAGCAGCGTAGAGAACGGGGCAGATACGCAGTATTTT.

This chain uses TRBV9 with TRBJ2-2; tentatively, D is TRBD2 (7 bases). The length of the CDR3 is 16 residues. V lost 6 bases and J 3 bases, leaving 18 bases between the germline ends. Germline lookup yields CDR1 SGDLS and CDR2 YYNGEE. The chain's CDR3 is CASTDGGAQDTGELFF. The DNA for the CDR3 is TGTGCCAGCACCGATGGGGGGGCTCAGGACACCGGGGAGCTGTTTTTT.

This chain uses TRBV5-1 with TRBJ1-1; D remains unclear. V was clipped by 2 bases and J by 11 bases, with 13 bases between them. Germline V gene sequence: CDR1 SGHRS, CDR2 YFSETQ. The CDR3 covers 12 residues. This CDR3 is CASSFDSGWAFF. The CDR3 coding sequence is TGCGCCAGCAGCTTTGATTCGGGGTGGGCTTTCTTT.

The rearrangement joins TRBV5-6 to TRBJ1-2; 8 bases line up with TRBD1. Germline V gene data show CDR1 as SGHDT and CDR2 as YYEEEE. Trimming cost V 3 bases and J 7 bases; bases outside gene matches: 17. The CDR3 is made up of 17 amino acids. The CDR3 loop reads CASSSRYLTGEEAGYTF. The CDR3 bases are TGTGCCAGCAGCTCCCGCTACTTGACAGGGGAAGAGGCTGGCTACACCTTC.

This chain uses TRBV5-1 with TRBJ2-2, with 7 bases fitting TRBD2. The trim removed 4 bases at V and 8 bases at J, leaving 8 bases unmatched. This CDR3 is built from 14 residues. Germline values: CDR1 SGHRS, CDR2 YFSETQ. The DNA of the CDR3 is TGCGCCAGCAGCGAAGCGGGGAACCCGGGGGAGCTGTTTTTT. This codes for CASSEAGNPGELFF.

CDR3 DNA sequence: TGTGCCAGCAGCTTAGGTAGCGGGGGGCTGGGGGCGCAGTATTTT. This codes for CASSLGSGGLGAQYF. The rearrangement links TRBV11-2 to TRBJ2-3; 10 positions agree with TRBD2. Germline lookup yields CDR1 SGHAT and CDR2 FQNNGV. CDR3 length equals 15 residues. V lost 1 base, J lost 10 bases, and 8 bases stayed unmatched.

The J gene is TRBJ1-1, the V gene TRBV13; 9 bases line up with TRBD1. J was trimmed by 3 bases and V by 5 bases; bases with no gene match: 7. Germline CDR1 and CDR2: PRHDT and FYEKMQ (reference sequence). This CDR3 spans 15 amino acids. The CDR3 sequence: CASSERTGVDTEAFF. The CDR3 DNA sequence: TGTGCCAGCAGCGAAAGGACAGGGGTGGACACTGAAGCTTTCTTT.

The sample holds a few counts of this clone. The chain couples TRBV27 to TRBJ1-2; 7 bases fit TRBD1. After removal of 5 bases from V and 7 bases from J, the junction contained 4 bases not matched to a gene. Germline CDR1 MNHEY, CDR2 SMNVEV (reference sequence). CDR3 length equals 12 residues. CDR3 protein: CASSLDRVGYTF. In DNA, the CDR3 is TGTGCCAGCAGTCTAGACAGGGTTGGCTACACCTTC.

The chain combines TRBV19 with TRBJ1-2; TRBD1 might be the D (6 bases). Deletions cut 3 bases from V and 7 bases from J, with 12 bases between. Germline CDR1 reads LNHDA; CDR2 reads SQIVND (reference sequence). The CDR3 has 13 residues. For the CDR3, the DNA is TGTGCCAGTAGTATGGCCAGGGGAAGTGGCTACACCTTC. Encoded protein: CASSMARGSGYTF. The full variable domain, rest sourced from reference TRBV19 and TRBJ1-2, is DGGITQSPKYLFRKEGQNVTLSCEQNLNHDAMYWYRQDPGQGLRLIYYSQIVNDFQKGDIAEGYSVSREKKESFPLTVTSAQKNPTAFYLCASSMARGSGYTFGSGTRLTVV.

This rearrangement joins TRBV28 to TRBJ2-7; 7 nucleotides agree with TRBD2. CDR3 size: 13 residues. Per germline, CDR1 MDHEN and CDR2 SYDVKM. J lost 9 bases, V lost 3 bases, and 8 bases had no gene match. The CDR3 sequence is CASSFLTSYVQYF. As DNA, the CDR3 is TGTGCCAGCAGTTTTCTGACTAGCTATGTGCAGTACTTC.

This clone was observed a single time. This chain connects TRBV11-1 to TRBJ2-1; 13 bases fit TRBD2. There are 17 residues in the CDR3. V trimming: 5 bases; J trimming: 2 bases; junction bases outside the gene matches: 6. Looked up from germline, CDR1 is SGHAT and CDR2 is FQDESV (reference sequence). CDR3 coding DNA: TGTGCCAGCAGCCCCTGGACTAGCGGGAGCCCCTACAATGAGCAGTTCTTC. It specifies CASSPWTSGSPYNEQFF.